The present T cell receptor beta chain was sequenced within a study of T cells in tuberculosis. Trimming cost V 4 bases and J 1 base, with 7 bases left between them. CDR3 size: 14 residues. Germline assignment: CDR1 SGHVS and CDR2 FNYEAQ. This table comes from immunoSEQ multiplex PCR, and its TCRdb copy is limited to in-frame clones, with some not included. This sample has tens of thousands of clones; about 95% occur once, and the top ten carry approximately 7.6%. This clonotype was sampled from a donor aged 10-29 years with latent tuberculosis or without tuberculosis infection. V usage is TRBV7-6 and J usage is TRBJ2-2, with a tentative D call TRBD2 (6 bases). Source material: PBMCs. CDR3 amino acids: CASSWEENTGELFF. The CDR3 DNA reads TGTGCCAGCAGCTGGGAGGAGAACACCGGGGAGCTGTTTTTT.